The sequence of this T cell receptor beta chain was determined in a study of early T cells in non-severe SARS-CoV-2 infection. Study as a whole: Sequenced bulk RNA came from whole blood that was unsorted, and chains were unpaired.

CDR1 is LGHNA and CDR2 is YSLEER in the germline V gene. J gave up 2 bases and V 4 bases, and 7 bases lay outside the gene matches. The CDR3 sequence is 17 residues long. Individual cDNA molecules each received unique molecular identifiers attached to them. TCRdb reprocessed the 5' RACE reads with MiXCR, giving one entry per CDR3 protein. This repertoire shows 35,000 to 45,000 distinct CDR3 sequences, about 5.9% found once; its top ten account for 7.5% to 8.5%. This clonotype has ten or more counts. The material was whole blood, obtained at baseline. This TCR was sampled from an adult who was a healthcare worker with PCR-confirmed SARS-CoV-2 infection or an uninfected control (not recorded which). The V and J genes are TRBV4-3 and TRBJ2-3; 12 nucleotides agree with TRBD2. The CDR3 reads CASSPDRLAGDTDTQYF. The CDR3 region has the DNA TGCGCCAGCAGCCCCGATAGACTAGCGGGGGACACAGATACGCAGTATTTT.